Listed below are T cell receptor beta chains from one sample, sequenced in a study of long-term antiretroviral therapy in people with HIV. Measured with immunoSEQ multiplex PCR; TCRdb has only the in-frame clones, and not every one. Here the sample spans 15,000 to 20,000 clones, 65% to 85% being singletons. This specimen was unsorted PBMCs, taken 0.9 years after starting antiretroviral therapy. Receptors originate from a man aged 18 to 30 with HIV. Each CDR3 is given with its conserved first and last residue. A D gene is named only where the DNA matches it firmly. Only some rows state a clone size, as once, few, many or a class for expanded clones.

>NA|TRBJ2-7|NA|TRBV5-4
CASSWQGPSYEQYF
TGTGCCAGCAGCTGGCAGGGGCCCTCCTACGAGCAGTACTTC
>NA|TRBJ2-4|NA|TRBV13
CASLRASRENIQYF
TGTGCCAGCCTACGTGCCAGCAGGGAAAACATTCAGTACTTC
>TRBD1|TRBJ2-7|NA|TRBV28
CASSSGQTYEQYF
TGTGCCAGCAGTTCGGGACAGACCTACGAGCAGTACTTC
>NA|TRBJ1-1|NA|TRBV11-2
CASSSTPRVLAFF
TGTGCCAGCAGCTCGACACCACGAGTACTAGCTTTCTTT
>NA|TRBJ2-1|once|TRBV14
CASSQARYNEQFF
TGTGCCAGCAGCCAAGCCAGATACAATGAGCAGTTCTTC
>NA|TRBJ2-7|once|TRBV7-2
CASRRRQIASYEQYF
TGTGCCAGCAGGCGGAGGCAGATTGCTTCCTACGAGCAGTACTTC
>NA|TRBJ1-4|NA|TRBV28
CASSSVPVANEKLFF
TGTGCCAGCAGTTCCGTCCCGGTGGCTAATGAAAAACTGTTTTTT
>NA|TRBJ2-1|NA|TRBV5-1
CASSYTDSNEQFF
TGCGCCAGCAGCTACACTGACAGCAATGAGCAGTTCTTC
>TRBD1|TRBJ2-3|NA|TRBV2
CASSWDRALPDTQYF
TGTGCCAGCAGTTGGGACAGGGCCTTGCCAGATACGCAGTATTTT
>NA|TRBJ2-3|NA|TRBV9
CASSAGVGSTDTQYF
TGTGCCAGCAGCGCAGGAGTGGGGAGCACAGATACGCAGTATTTT
>TRBD2|TRBJ2-5|NA|TRBV2
CASSVLAGVETQYF
TGTGCCAGCAGTGTTCTAGCGGGTGTGGAGACCCAGTACTTC
>TRBD1|TRBJ1-5|once|TRBV29-1
CSADEGAGQPQHF
TGCAGCGCCGACGAGGGGGCGGGACAGCCCCAGCATTTT
>NA|TRBJ2-3|NA|TRBV27
CASSYPSPGRTDTQYF
TGTGCCAGCAGTTACCCCTCTCCGGGGAGGACAGATACGCAGTATTTT
>NA|TRBJ1-1|NA|TRBV15
CATSREVGQFNTEAFF
TGTGCCACCAGCAGAGAAGTGGGGCAGTTTAACACTGAAGCTTTCTTT
>TRBD2|TRBJ2-3|NA|TRBV6-5
CASSLPGGDTQYF
TGTGCCAGCAGTTTGCCCGGGGGGGATACGCAGTATTTT
>NA|TRBJ1-5|NA|TRBV28
CATILGDQPQHF
TGTGCCACCATTCTAGGGGATCAGCCCCAGCATTTT
>NA|TRBJ1-6|NA|TRBV6-5
CASSPPGSPLHF
TGTGCCAGCAGCCCCCCCGGTTCACCCCTCCACTTT
>TRBD2|TRBJ2-5|NA|TRBV9
CASSAGLAGAQETQYF
TGTGCCAGCAGCGCAGGACTAGCGGGGGCCCAAGAGACCCAGTACTTC
>NA|TRBJ1-1|NA|TRBV4-1
CASSPVEGGTEAFF
TGCGCCAGCAGCCCAGTGGAGGGTGGAACTGAAGCTTTCTTT
>TRBD1|TRBJ1-3|NA|TRBV28
CASRDRAGASGNTIYF
TGTGCCAGCAGGGACAGGGCAGGGGCTTCTGGAAACACCATATATTTT
>NA|TRBJ2-7|NA|TRBV27
CASSLSASLLDEQYF
TGTGCCAGCAGTTTATCAGCCTCCCTTCTGGACGAGCAGTACTTC
>TRBD2|TRBJ2-3|NA|TRBV19
CASTGLAGTDTQYF
TGTGCCAGTACCGGGCTAGCGGGCACAGATACGCAGTATTTT